Presented here are 18 T cell receptor beta chains from one specimen sequenced in a study of CD8 T cells in Susac syndrome. Random hexamers were used to reverse transcribe an amount of roughly 0.45 to 1 ug RNA. Via MiXCR, TCRdb re-called the immunoSEQ multiplex PCR reads, giving one row per CDR3 protein. The repertoire holds around 80,000 distinct CDR3 sequences, with around 94% as singletons. The sequencing input was CD8+ T cells from PBMCs. These receptors all come from a human donor in good health.

The V gene is TRBV15, the J gene TRBJ2-4; TRBD1 or TRBD2 may be the D gene (5 bases each). Germline values: CDR1 LNHNV, CDR2 YYDKDF (reference sequence). Trimming removed 1 base from V and 4 bases from J, with 14 bases in between. The CDR3 consists of 16 residues. The CDR3 sequence is CATSRAEGPDKNIQYF. CDR3 in DNA: TGTGCCACCAGCAGAGCCGAGGGACCGGATAAAAACATTCAGTACTTC.

The V and J genes are TRBV6-2 or TRBV6-3 and TRBJ1-6; D unclear. Germline values: CDR1 MNHEY, CDR2 SVGEGT. The CDR3 sequence is 14 residues long. Between the trimmed V and J ends, which lost 2 bases and 9 bases, there was a span of 11 bases. The CDR3 protein is CASSYGSAGSPLHF. Here the CDR3 DNA reads TGTGCCAGCAGTTACGGGAGCGCCGGTTCACCCCTCCACTTT.

The chain recombines TRBV27 with TRBJ2-7; possibly TRBD1 for D (6 bases). The V end was cut by 6 bases, the J end by 0 bases, with 12 bases between. The CDR3 is 14 amino acids. The germline V gene encodes CDR1 MNHEY and CDR2 SMNVEV (reference sequence). CDR3 region: CASSRTASSYEQYF. The CDR3 coding sequence is TGTGCCAGCAGCCGGACAGCCAGCTCCTACGAGCAGTACTTC.

This chain joins TRBV6-5 and TRBJ1-5, with TRBD1 as a possible D gene (6 bases). Looked up from germline, CDR1 is MNHEY and CDR2 is SVGAGI. The CDR3 loop spans 15 amino acids. V was clipped by 6 bases and J by 4 bases, with 16 bases between them. The CDR3 is CASSAPGEGNQPQHF. CDR3 bases: TGTGCCAGCAGCGCTCCAGGGGAAGGAAATCAGCCCCAGCATTTT.

The J gene is TRBJ2-5, the V gene TRBV12-3 or TRBV12-4, with 11 bases aligning to TRBD2. The trim removed 3 bases at V and 4 bases at J, leaving 10 bases unmatched. The CDR3 length is 17 residues. CDR3 coding DNA: TGTGCCAGCAGTTTGTTGGTAGCGGGGGGGCCAGGAGAGACCCAGTACTTC. Encoded protein: CASSLLVAGGPGETQYF.

J is TRBJ2-1 and V is TRBV7-9; D not resolved. Germline loops: CDR1 SEHNR, CDR2 FQNEAQ (reference sequence). The CDR3 extends over 15 amino acids. Deletions cut 5 bases from V and 8 bases from J, with 19 bases between. In nucleotides, the CDR3 is TGTGCCAGCAGCCCCCGCGGCCCTTTGGCGGATGAGCAGTTCTTC. Amino acids: CASSPRGPLADEQFF.

The genes are TRBV5-6 and TRBJ2-3, with a weak D call TRBD2 (5 bases). Between the trimmed V and J ends, which lost 4 bases and 0 bases, there was a span of 15 bases. The germline gives CDR1 SGHDT, CDR2 YYEEEE. The CDR3 has 16 residues. CDR3 residues: CASSPEPGISTDTQYF. Here the CDR3 DNA reads TGTGCCAGCAGCCCCGAACCGGGAATTAGCACAGATACGCAGTATTTT.

CDR3 region: CASSLALQGIDEQYV. Here the CDR3 DNA reads TGTGCCAGCAGCTTAGCCCTACAGGGCATCGACGAGCAGTACGTC. The rearrangement links TRBV7-8 to TRBJ2-7; a weak D match, TRBD1 (6 bases). The CDR3 loop spans 15 amino acids. Germline V CDR1 and CDR2: SGHVS, FQNEAQ. Trimming stripped 0 bases from V and 5 bases from J, with 14 bases between.

This clonotype has a single count. The chain is built from TRBV11-2 and TRBJ2-1, with TRBD1 matching 8 bases. With 3 bases clipped from V and 6 bases from J, the junction kept 13 bases outside the gene matches. The CDR3 sequence is 17 residues long. CDR1 is SGHAT, CDR2 FQNNGV, per germline. CDR3 residues: CASSFPRTGREGNEQFF. Here the CDR3 DNA reads TGTGCCAGCAGCTTCCCCCGGACAGGGCGAGAAGGCAATGAGCAGTTCTTC.

The V call is TRBV27, the J call TRBJ1-5; no reliable D call. The CDR3 runs 13 residues. Between the trimmed V and J ends, which lost 7 bases and 2 bases, there was a span of 9 bases. CDR1 MNHEY and CDR2 SMNVEV come from the germline V gene (reference sequence). In DNA form, the CDR3 reads TGTGCCAGCAAGGGAATCGGCAATCAGCCCCAGCATTTT. It encodes CASKGIGNQPQHF.

The chain has TRBV9 and TRBJ1-1; D possibly corresponds to TRBD1 (6 bases). Per the germline V gene, CDR1 is SGDLS and CDR2 is YYNGEE. This CDR3 comprises 19 residues. The ends were cut back, 3 bases at V and 0 bases at J, with 24 bases in the middle. The DNA for the CDR3 is TGTGCCAGCAGCGCCCACACTCGACAGGTTTACTCGATGAACACTGAAGCTTTCTTT. It codes for CASSAHTRQVYSMNTEAFF.

The chain recombines TRBV9 with TRBJ2-4; D unresolved. The V end lost 4 bases, the J end lost 0 bases, and 8 bases lay between the germline ends. The CDR3 has 14 amino acids. The V gene's germline CDR1 is SGDLS and CDR2 YYNGEE. The CDR3 DNA sequence: TGTGCCAGCAGCCCCAATTTAGCCAAAAACATTCAGTACTTC. Translation: CASSPNLAKNIQYF.

The chain joins TRBV28 to TRBJ2-1, with 8 bases identical to TRBD1. Germline V CDR1 and CDR2: MDHEN, SYDVKM. The CDR3 runs to 15 residues. V shed 6 bases and J 5 bases; nucleotides not matched to a gene: 9. The CDR3 nucleotides are TGTGCCAGCAGGTACGGGACAGGAGTAAACAATGAGCAGTTCTTC. This sequence encodes CASRYGTGVNNEQFF.

The chain recombines TRBV6-5 with TRBJ1-4; D unclear. This CDR3 has 13 residues. CDR1 is MNHEY and CDR2 is SVGAGI in the germline V gene. Trimming shortened V by 0 bases and J by 8 bases, and 7 bases separated the two germline ends. The CDR3 protein is CASSYSMWEKLFF. The CDR3 DNA reads as TGTGCCAGCAGTTACTCGATGTGGGAAAAACTGTTTTTT.

The table lists this clonotype with a count of one. The chain is built from TRBV3-1 and TRBJ1-1; D is uncertain. Trimming stripped 1 base from V and 1 base from J, with 10 bases between. From germline, CDR1 is LGHDT and CDR2 YNNKEL (reference sequence). The length of the CDR3 is 15 residues. The CDR3 DNA is TGTGCCAGCAGCCAAGGGGCCTATGGGAACACTGAAGCTTTCTTT. Translated: CASSQGAYGNTEAFF.

The gene calls are TRBV11-2 and TRBJ1-6; 7 bases line up with TRBD1. Germline trimming cut 6 bases from V and 5 bases from J; bases unmatched to any gene: 4. CDR1 is SGHAT and CDR2 is FQNNGV in the germline V gene. This CDR3 contains 14 residues. The CDR3 loop is CASSTGTDNSPLHF. The CDR3 DNA follows: TGTGCCAGCAGTACCGGGACAGATAATTCACCCCTCCACTTT.

This clonotype was counted only a few times. The chain's CDR3 is CASRGPSTDTQYF. The CDR3 coding sequence is TGTGCCAGCAGGGGTCCTAGCACAGATACGCAGTATTTT. The chain employs TRBV11-3 and TRBJ2-3; no reliable D call. Trimming shortened V by 6 bases and J by 0 bases, and 7 bases separated the two germline ends. The CDR3 covers 13 residues. Germline loops: CDR1 SGHNT, CDR2 YENEEA.

The CDR3 region is CASGYEQFF. CDR3 sequence (DNA): TGTGCCAGCGGATATGAGCAGTTCTTC. The rearrangement links TRBV9 to TRBJ2-1; D is uncertain. The CDR3 extends over 9 amino acids. Germline lookup yields CDR1 SGDLS and CDR2 YYNGEE. Trimming took off 7 bases at V and 8 bases at J, with 4 bases between the two ends.